These 25 T cell receptor beta chains share one sample of origin, sequenced in a study of T cells after yellow fever vaccination. TCRdb reprocessed the 5' RACE reads with MiXCR, giving one entry per CDR3 protein. Of under 600,000 distinct CDR3 sequences listed, about 13% are singletons. The sequences come from PBMCs, collected on the day of the yellow fever booster vaccination. Source of these receptors: a man aged 25 to 40 who received the YFV17D yellow fever vaccine.

This clonotype was detected only a few times. The V call is TRBV6-5, the J call TRBJ2-1, with TRBD2 identical over 8 bases. CDR3 length: 16 residues. Per the germline V gene, CDR1 is MNHEY and CDR2 is SVGAGI. Trimming removed 4 bases from V and 4 bases from J; junction bases left unmatched: 9. This chain's CDR3 is CASSSRPLAGYNEQFF. CDR3 nucleotides: TGTGCCAGCAGTTCCCGCCCGCTAGCGGGTTACAATGAGCAGTTCTTC.

In this sample, this clonotype turned up many times. This sequence joins TRBV20-1 and TRBJ2-5; perhaps D is TRBD1 or TRBD2 (5 bases each). Germline CDR1 is DFQATT and CDR2 is SNEGSKA (reference sequence). This CDR3 has 15 amino acids. The V end lost 3 bases, the J end lost 2 bases, and 16 bases lay between the germline ends. The CDR3 DNA follows: TGCAGTGCTAGGGGACCGTCCGAGGTTCAAGAGACCCAGTACTTC. This codes for CSARGPSEVQETQYF.

There are a few counts of this clonotype. V gene TRBV12-3 or TRBV12-4 combines with J gene TRBJ2-4; D is ambiguous. The CDR3 sequence is 14 residues long. V dropped 1 base and J dropped 2 bases, with 6 bases sitting between them. CDR3 nucleotides: TGTGCCAGCAGTTTAGGTATCACCAAAAACATTCAGTACTTC. It codes for CASSLGITKNIQYF.

The V and J genes are TRBV4-3 and TRBJ2-1, with D possibly being TRBD2 (5 bases). Germline assignment: CDR1 LGHNA and CDR2 YSLEER. CDR3 size: 16 residues. V lost 2 bases and J 6 bases, leaving 17 bases between the germline ends. This chain's CDR3 is CASSQQPGPRGNEQFF. The CDR3 DNA sequence: TGCGCCAGCAGCCAACAACCAGGTCCTCGGGGCAATGAGCAGTTCTTC.

This clonotype has just a few counts. The gene calls are TRBV2 and TRBJ2-3; TRBD1 aligns across 9 bases. The CDR3 length is 14 residues. Unmatched junction bases numbered 11, after V lost 8 bases and J lost 8 bases. The germline gives CDR1 SNHLY, CDR2 FYNNEI. The CDR3 spells CASYRDRAEGTQYF. CDR3 sequence (DNA): TGTGCCAGCTACCGGGACAGGGCTGAGGGTACGCAGTATTTT.

The chain employs TRBV10-2 and TRBJ2-2; TRBD2 aligns across 10 bases. This CDR3 is built from 14 residues. J gave up 5 bases and V 11 bases, and 8 bases lay outside the gene matches. Germline V lookup: CDR1 WSHSY, CDR2 SAAADI. The CDR3, as DNA: TGCGCCGGGACGGGGACTAGCGCGACCGGGGAGCTGTTTTTT. Protein sequence: CAGTGTSATGELFF.

V gene TRBV5-1 combines with J gene TRBJ2-6; 7 bases agree with TRBD2. J gave up 0 bases and V 1 base, and 4 bases lay outside the gene matches. Germline V gene lookup returns CDR1 SGHRS and CDR2 YFSETQ. The CDR3 spans 17 residues. CDR3 amino acids: CASSLSSGLSGANVLTF. DNA for the CDR3: TGCGCCAGCAGCTTGTCTAGCGGACTCTCTGGGGCCAACGTCCTGACTTTC. The whole variable domain, filled in from reference TRBV5-1 and TRBJ2-6, reads KAGVTQTPRYLIKTRGQQVTLSCSPISGHRSVSWYQQTPGQGLQFLFEYFSETQRNKGNFPGRFSGRQFSNSRSEMNVSTLELGDSALYLCASSLSSGLSGANVLTFGAGSRLTVL.

This chain uses TRBV19 with TRBJ2-7; no clear D. Germline lookup yields CDR1 LNHDA and CDR2 SQIVND (reference sequence). V was trimmed by 3 bases and J by 0 bases, leaving 12 bases between them. The CDR3 contains 15 residues. The CDR3, as DNA: TGTGCCAGTAGTATCTCCCCAGCAGACTCCTACGAGCAGTACTTC. This sequence encodes CASSISPADSYEQYF.

A few counts support this clonotype. The genes are TRBV29-1 and TRBJ2-7; possibly TRBD1 for D (6 bases). This CDR3 is 13 amino acids long. Germline V lookup: CDR1 SQVTM, CDR2 ANQGSEA. V shed 4 bases and J shed 7 bases, with 17 bases lying between them. In DNA, the CDR3 is TGCAGCGTTGGAATAACAGGGCCTGGAGAGCAGTACTTC. Protein sequence: CSVGITGPGEQYF.

The chain recombines TRBV7-2 with TRBJ1-5; D call uncertain. With 5 bases removed from V and 5 bases from J, the gap between germline ends came to 10 bases. The CDR3 runs to 13 residues. Germline V gives CDR1 SGHTA, CDR2 FQGNSA. CDR3 amino acids: CASSLVSDQPQHF. In nucleotides, the CDR3 is TGTGCCAGCAGCCTTGTCTCGGATCAGCCCCAGCATTTT.

Only a few counts were recorded for this clonotype. The chain uses TRBV10-3 and TRBJ1-4; tentative D call: TRBD1 (6 bases). V was clipped by 2 bases and J by 11 bases, with 12 bases between them. The length of the CDR3 is 13 residues. Per the germline V gene, CDR1 is ENHRY and CDR2 is SYGVKD. CDR3 protein: CAISETKTGKLFF. CDR3 coding DNA: TGTGCCATCAGTGAGACAAAAACAGGGAAACTGTTTTTT.

In DNA, the CDR3 is TGTGCCAGCAGCGTAGCGGCAGGACGAGGATCACAAGAGACCCAGTACTTC. Translation: CASSVAAGRGSQETQYF. The V gene is TRBV9, the J gene TRBJ2-5; D gene uncertain. Germline V CDR1 and CDR2: SGDLS, YYNGEE. Trimming cost V 0 bases and J 2 bases, with 17 bases left between them. This CDR3 is 17 amino acids long. Looking up the rest from reference TRBV9 and TRBJ2-5 gives the full variable domain: DSGVTQTPKHLITATGQRVTLRCSPRSGDLSVYWYQQSLDQGLQFLIQYYNGEERAKGNILERFSAQQFPDLHSELNLSSLELGDSALYFCASSVAAGRGSQETQYFGPGTRLLVL.

V gene TRBV5-1 combines with J gene TRBJ2-1, with D hard to call. V lost 4 bases and J 0 bases, leaving 11 bases between the germline ends. The CDR3 spans 15 residues. Germline CDR1 and CDR2: SGHRS and YFSETQ. The CDR3 sequence: CASSPQESSYNEQFF. CDR3 nucleotides: TGCGCCAGCAGCCCCCAGGAGAGCTCCTACAATGAGCAGTTCTTC.

The chain has TRBV29-1 and TRBJ1-3; D might be TRBD1 (5 bases). V was cut by 0 bases and J by 1 base, with 10 bases left in between. Per the germline V gene, CDR1 is SQVTM and CDR2 is ANQGSEA. This CDR3 is built from 15 residues. CDR3 loop: CSVEEREGSGNTIYF. CDR3 bases: TGCAGCGTTGAAGAAAGAGAGGGGTCTGGAAACACCATATATTTT. Supplemented by reference TRBV29-1 and TRBJ1-3, the full variable domain reads SAVISQKPSRDICQRGTSLTIQCQVDSQVTMMFWYRQQPGQSLTLIATANQGSEATYESGFVIDKFPISRPNLTFSTLTVSNMSPEDSSIYLCSVEEREGSGNTIYFGEGSWLTVV.

This clonotype has a handful of counts. This rearrangement joins TRBV7-9 to TRBJ2-7; D may be TRBD2 (5 bases). The CDR3 totals 15 residues. V was pared by 5 bases and J by 3 bases, with 17 bases between. Germline CDR1 is SEHNR and CDR2 is FQNEAQ (reference sequence). CDR3 amino acids: CASSGGAIPFYEQYF. The CDR3 nucleotides are TGTGCCAGCAGCGGAGGAGCGATTCCCTTCTACGAGCAGTACTTC.

J is TRBJ2-1 and V is TRBV5-1; the D is unclear. The germline V gene has CDR1 SGHRS and CDR2 YFSETQ. CDR3 size: 14 residues. V was trimmed by 3 bases and J by 9 bases, leaving 16 bases between them. CDR3 loop: CASSSAQTAIEQFF. The CDR3 nucleotides are TGCGCCAGCAGCTCGGCCCAAACGGCAATTGAGCAGTTCTTC.

In its sample, this clonotype was seen a few times. This chain connects TRBV5-4 to TRBJ2-1; TRBD2 matches 7 bases. J gave up 6 bases and V 3 bases, and 6 bases lay outside the gene matches. CDR1 and CDR2 from the germline V gene are SGHNT and YYREEE (reference sequence). CDR3 length: 14 residues. The CDR3 nucleotides are TGTGCCAGCAGCTCTGCGGGAGTTACCAATGAGCAGTTCTTC. Protein sequence: CASSSAGVTNEQFF.

This chain uses TRBV19 with TRBJ2-1, with D perhaps assigned TRBD1 or TRBD2 (5 bases each). V lost 5 bases to trimming and J lost 3 bases, with 14 bases between them. Germline V gene lookup returns CDR1 LNHDA and CDR2 SQIVND (reference sequence). CDR3 size: 15 residues. CDR3 in amino acids: CASSFGTGIYNEQFF. CDR3 coding DNA: TGTGCCAGTAGTTTCGGGACGGGAATCTACAATGAGCAGTTCTTC.

The table lists this clonotype with a few counts. The chain combines TRBV20-1 with TRBJ2-1, with a possible D match to TRBD1 (6 bases). Germline values: CDR1 DFQATT, CDR2 SNEGSKA (reference sequence). Trimming removed 6 bases at V and 6 bases at J, with 15 bases between. This CDR3 contains 13 residues. The CDR3 coding sequence is TGCAGTGCCGAGGAGGACAGCTTCAATGAGCAGTTCTTC. Amino acids: CSAEEDSFNEQFF.

J is TRBJ2-3 and V is TRBV28; D is ambiguous. Germline assignment: CDR1 MDHEN and CDR2 SYDVKM. V lost 2 bases and J lost 2, with 8 bases in between. The CDR3 consists of 14 residues. In DNA, the CDR3 is TGTGCCAGCAGTTTAGGATCTTTCACAGATACGCAGTATTTT. Protein: CASSLGSFTDTQYF.

This clonotype was observed a handful of times. In nucleotides, the CDR3 is TGCGCCAGCAGCTTGTGGGGACACCTCCCTTCCTACGAGCAGTACTTC. It is translated as CASSLWGHLPSYEQYF. The V and J genes are TRBV5-1 and TRBJ2-7; a weak D match, TRBD1 (6 bases). Trimming stripped 1 base from V and 1 base from J, with 15 bases between. Per germline, CDR1 SGHRS and CDR2 YFSETQ. CDR3 length equals 16 residues.

About this clonotype itself: The junction differs from germline at one of its ends, possibly a read error. The J gene is TRBJ2-5, the V gene TRBV7-6; weak D call: TRBD2 (6 bases). Germline CDR1 is SGHVS and CDR2 is FNYEAQ. The CDR3 extends over 11 amino acids. The DNA for the CDR3 is TGTGCCAGCAGCTTCAAGGAGGGGTTACACTTC. The encoded protein is CASSFKEGLHF. Full variable domain (rest looked up from reference TRBV7-6 and TRBJ2-5): GAGVSQSPRYKVTKRGQDVALRCDPISGHVSLYWYRQALGQGPEFLTYFNYEAQQDKSGLPNDRFSAERPEGSISTLTIQRTEQRDSAMYRCASSFKEGLHFGPGTRLLVL.

The chain uses TRBV10-3 and TRBJ2-2; D unclear. V was clipped by 4 bases and J by 0 bases, with 9 bases between them. The CDR3 length is 15 residues. CDR1 is ENHRY and CDR2 is SYGVKD in the germline V gene. CDR3 bases: TGTGCCATCAGTGTGGGTAGCCCGAACACCGGGGAGCTGTTTTTT. Amino acid sequence: CAISVGSPNTGELFF.

The chain employs TRBV20-1 and TRBJ2-1; 11 bases match TRBD2. CDR1 is DFQATT, CDR2 SNEGSKA, per germline (reference sequence). J was trimmed by 6 bases and V by 3 bases; bases with no gene match: 4. The CDR3 is 14 residues long. The chain's CDR3 is CSASGSGRGNEQFF. The DNA for the CDR3 is TGCAGTGCTAGCGGTAGCGGGAGGGGCAATGAGCAGTTCTTC.

The chain uses TRBV10-2 and TRBJ1-6; D is uncertain. The CDR3 has 13 amino acids. Trimming stripped 3 bases from V and 7 bases from J, with 7 bases between. The V gene's germline CDR1 is WSHSY and CDR2 SAAADI. CDR3 protein: CASSDRWNSPLHF. The DNA for the CDR3 is TGCGCCAGCAGTGATCGGTGGAATTCACCCCTCCACTTT.